A selection of T cell receptor beta chains follows, all from one sample in a study of CD8 T cells in Susac syndrome. TCRdb reprocessed the immunoSEQ multiplex PCR reads with MiXCR, giving one entry per CDR3 protein. The profile covers around 180,000 distinct CDR3 sequences, with approximately 93% appearing a single time and 0.09% to 0.095% taken by the ten largest. What was sequenced was CD4+ T cells from PBMCs. These receptor sequences come from a human donor with multiple sclerosis. Both conserved end residues are part of each CDR3. Each record gives: V gene, clone size, J gene, D gene, CDR3 DNA, CDR3 protein. The D gene is left open where the match is weak. Clone size is not always given. Where it is, it says once, few, many or a class for expanded clones.

V: TRBV10-3; size: -; J: TRBJ2-2; D: -; DNA: TGTGCCATCAGTGAGTCTTTGACCGGGGAGCTGTTTTTT; CDR3: CAISESLTGELFF
V: TRBV9; size: -; J: TRBJ2-4; D: TRBD1; DNA: TGTGCCAGCAGCGCCGGACAGGGGGCCAAAAACATTCAGTACTTC; CDR3: CASSAGQGAKNIQYF
V: TRBV6-5; size: -; J: TRBJ1-2; D: -; DNA: TGTGCCAGCAGTTACAAGGGGTCCTCCTATGGCTACACCTTC; CDR3: CASSYKGSSYGYTF
V: TRBV4-2; size: -; J: TRBJ2-2; D: TRBD2; DNA: TGTGCCAGCAGCCAAGCTGCGGGGGGGACCGGGGAGCTGTTTTTT; CDR3: CASSQAAGGTGELFF
V: TRBV20-1; size: -; J: TRBJ2-1; D: -; DNA: TGCAGTGCCCAATGGGGGGTTTACAATGAGCAGTTCTTC; CDR3: CSAQWGVYNEQFF
V: TRBV11-2; size: once; J: TRBJ1-5; D: -; DNA: TGTGCCAGCAGCTCCCAAGGGGGGGGTTATAGCAATCAGCCCCAGCATTTT; CDR3: CASSSQGGGYSNQPQHF
V: TRBV12-5; size: -; J: TRBJ2-3; D: -; DNA: TGTGCTAGTGGTTTGGCCGGGAAGGACAAGCATAGCACAGATACGCAGTATTTT; CDR3: CASGLAGKDKHSTDTQYF
V: TRBV30; size: -; J: TRBJ1-1; D: TRBD1; DNA: TGTGCCTGGAGTGGACAGGGTAACAAGAACACTGAAGCTTTCTTT; CDR3: CAWSGQGNKNTEAFF
V: TRBV3-1; size: -; J: TRBJ2-7; D: -; DNA: TGTGCCAGCAGCCCTCGTCCTAAACCCGGCTACGAGCAGTACTTC; CDR3: CASSPRPKPGYEQYF
V: TRBV3-1; size: -; J: TRBJ2-5; D: -; DNA: TGTGCCAGCAGCCCGAGCGGGGCCAGGGGGACCCAGTACTTC; CDR3: CASSPSGARGTQYF
V: TRBV24-1; size: -; J: TRBJ1-2; D: -; DNA: TGTGCCACCAGTGAATCCGGAGGGGCTAACTATGGCTACACCTTC; CDR3: CATSESGGANYGYTF
V: TRBV20-1; size: -; J: TRBJ2-3; D: -; DNA: TGCAGTCTCCGAAAGGCGGGGGCCACAGATACGCAGTATTTT; CDR3: CSLRKAGATDTQYF
V: TRBV12-3/TRBV12-4; size: -; J: TRBJ2-5; D: TRBD1; DNA: TGTGCCAGCAGTTTGGACAGGGGTCTGGGAGAAGAGACCCAGTACTTC; CDR3: CASSLDRGLGEETQYF
V: TRBV7-9; size: -; J: TRBJ1-2; D: -; DNA: TGTGCCAGCAGCTCCCGACAGACCGATGACTATGGCTACACCTTC; CDR3: CASSSRQTDDYGYTF
V: TRBV19; size: -; J: TRBJ2-7; D: TRBD1; DNA: TGTGCCAGTAGTACGGGACAGGGGCCACACGAGCAGTACTTC; CDR3: CASSTGQGPHEQYF
V: TRBV2; size: -; J: TRBJ2-1; D: -; DNA: TGTGCCAGCAGACCCTACAATGAGCAGTTCTTC; CDR3: CASRPYNEQFF
V: TRBV27; size: -; J: TRBJ2-7; D: -; DNA: TGTGCCAGCAGTTTATACGGGAGAGGGACCTACGAGCAGTACTTC; CDR3: CASSLYGRGTYEQYF
V: TRBV12-3/TRBV12-4; size: -; J: TRBJ1-4; D: TRBD1; DNA: TGTGCCAGCAGTTTATGGGGGACAGGGAATGAAAAACTGTTTTTT; CDR3: CASSLWGTGNEKLFF
V: TRBV6-6; size: -; J: TRBJ1-6; D: -; DNA: TGTGCCAGCAGCCACAACCCAGATAATTCACCCCTCCACTTT; CDR3: CASSHNPDNSPLHF
V: TRBV27; size: -; J: TRBJ2-1; D: -; DNA: TGTGCCAGCAGCACGCGGGGCTACAATGAGCAGTTCTTC; CDR3: CASSTRGYNEQFF